These 8 T cell receptor beta chains came from one sample sequenced in a study of blood T cell repertoires in COVID-19. Sequencing used immunoSEQ multiplex PCR; TCRdb keeps in-frame clones, though not all of them. This sample has some 23,000 clones, with around 85% found just once. The sample comprised peripheral blood. These receptor sequences come from a woman over 75 with acute or convalescent COVID-19.

The CDR3 sequence is CASSTGTGYDWTGELFF. The DNA for the CDR3 is TGCGCCAGCAGCACCGGGACAGGGTATGATTGGACCGGGGAGCTGTTTTTT. The chain combines TRBV5-1 with TRBJ2-2; 9 nucleotides match TRBD1. CDR1 and CDR2 (germline): SGHRS, YFSETQ. The CDR3 is 17 amino acids. V was clipped by 4 bases and J by 5 bases; unmatched bases: 12.

CDR3 residues: CASRGDRGQNSPLHF. In nucleotides, the CDR3 is TGTGCCAGCAGGGGGGACAGGGGTCAAAATTCACCCCTCCACTTT. The rearrangement uses TRBV6-5 and TRBJ1-6; TRBD1 matches 10 bases. The CDR3 is 15 amino acids. The trim removed 6 bases at V and 7 bases at J, leaving 6 bases unmatched. CDR1 is MNHEY, CDR2 SVGAGI, per germline.

The chain employs TRBV7-9 and TRBJ2-1, with 9 nucleotides matching TRBD1. The CDR3 is made up of 14 amino acids. The J segment lost 12 bases and the V segment lost 5 bases, leaving 11 bases of the junction unmatched. Germline CDR1 reads SEHNR; CDR2 reads FQNEAQ (reference sequence). This chain's CDR3 is CASSQPGTGPSQFF. The CDR3 region has the DNA TGTGCCAGCAGCCAACCCGGGACAGGGCCGTCGCAGTTCTTC.

The genes are TRBV7-9 and TRBJ2-7; 7 bases are shared with TRBD1. After removal of 5 bases from V and 6 bases from J, the junction contained 7 bases not matched to a gene. CDR1 is SEHNR and CDR2 is FQNEAQ in the germline V gene (reference sequence). The CDR3 totals 13 residues. This CDR3 is CASSLRDSSEQYF. The CDR3 DNA follows: TGTGCCAGCAGCCTGAGGGACAGTAGCGAGCAGTACTTC.

The rearrangement uses TRBV6-5 and TRBJ1-2; unclear D gene. V gave up 2 bases and J gave up 0 bases, with 7 bases separating them. The germline V gene encodes CDR1 MNHEY and CDR2 SVGAGI. The CDR3 extends over 14 amino acids. CDR3 loop: CASSYRGANYGYTF. The CDR3 DNA sequence: TGTGCCAGCAGTTACCGGGGAGCTAACTATGGCTACACCTTC.

This clone was counted a few times. This rearrangement joins TRBV6-1 to TRBJ2-7, with TRBD1 identical over 7 bases. From germline, CDR1 is MNHNS and CDR2 SASEGT. This CDR3 contains 14 residues. After removal of 8 bases from V and 2 bases from J, the junction contained 9 bases not matched to a gene. The CDR3 nucleotides are TGTGCCAGCCGCGAGGGGACAGTAACCTACGAGCAGTACTTC. Translation gives CASREGTVTYEQYF.

V usage is TRBV18 and J usage is TRBJ1-1, with TRBD1 as a possible D gene (5 bases). Trimming shortened V by 4 bases and J by 0 bases, and 12 bases separated the two germline ends. The length of the CDR3 is 15 residues. CDR1 is KGHSH and CDR2 is LQKENI in the germline V gene. The CDR3 nucleotides read TGTGCCAGCTCACGTGGAGGGACCCTGAACACTGAAGCTTTCTTT. Translated, it gives CASSRGGTLNTEAFF.

V and J are TRBV4-1 and TRBJ1-4, with D perhaps matching TRBD1 (6 bases). The germline gives CDR1 MGHRA, CDR2 YSYEKL. Trimming removed 4 bases from V and 4 bases from J, with 22 bases in between. CDR3 length equals 18 residues. DNA of the CDR3: TGCGCCAGCAGCCCCGAGACTCCAACAGGGTTCAATAATGAAAAACTGTTTTTT. Protein: CASSPETPTGFNNEKLFF.